This T cell receptor beta chain comes out of a study of CD8+CD57+ T cells in acquired aplastic anemia. Across the study: Sorted CD4+ and CD8+ cells yielded DNA averaging around 3.2 ug. Study results and caveats: Patients and controls had in common around 29 CD8+ CDR3 sequences.

The template for TCR beta VDJ and CDR3 sequence profiling was genomic DNA. TCRdb reprocessed the reads via MiXCR and lists one record per CDR3 protein. The table shows around 200,000 distinct CDR3 sequences, with roughly 50% occurring only once. Germline V gene lookup returns CDR1 KGHDR and CDR2 SFDVKD. The germline V and J ends were trimmed by 4 bases and 5 bases, with 13 bases remaining between them. There are 14 residues in the CDR3. This clonotype was seen a few times. Its target is not known. CD8+CD57+ cell expansion had been shown by flow cytometry in patients chosen for sequencing. Patients, without exception, had severe acquired aplastic anemia.

The material sequenced was sorted CD4+, CD8+, or CD8+CD57+ T cells (not recorded which) from PBMCs. The rearrangement joins TRBV24-1 to TRBJ2-5; D perhaps matches TRBD2 (6 bases). The TCR originated in a human donor with aplastic anemia. The DNA for the CDR3 is TGTGCCACCAGTGACCCGACTAGTTTGGAGACCCAGTACTTC. It encodes CATSDPTSLETQYF.